The clone carrying this T cell receptor beta chain was recorded many times. Its antigen remains unknown. This entry is derived from a study of beta chain features in type 1 diabetes. Overall study results and limits: TCRB CDR3 length was moderately but significantly reduced in all four CD4+ subsets of Type 1 diabetes patients. Patients' naive, central memory and Treg TCRB repertoires seemed closer to one another than those of healthy donors.

Sorting that relied on CD45RO/CCR7/CD25/CD127/CD95/CD27 yielded CD4+ naive, central memory, regulatory and stem cell-like memory cells. Expressed TCRB transcripts were sequenced after all isolated RNA was converted to cDNA. Mean read depth for naive, central memory and regulatory T cell samples was 3.5 million or so reads. TCRdb's table, derived via immunoSEQ multiplex PCR, lists solely in-frame clones and lacks some. The repertoire holds over 300,000 clones, with roughly a tenth as singletons. V was shortened by 0 bases and J by 8 bases, with 13 bases between the two germline ends. Germline-derived CDR1 and CDR2 are MNHNS and SASEGT. CDR3 size: 15 residues.

Sequencing was carried out using central memory CD4+ T cells from blood. The V and J genes are TRBV6-1 and TRBJ1-4, with D perhaps matching TRBD1 (5 bases). The clonotype comes from a young man with type 1 diabetes. CDR3 coding DNA: TGTGCCAGCAGTGAAGCTGGGCAGGGCGGCGAAAAACTGTTTTTT. Protein sequence: CASSEAGQGGEKLFF.